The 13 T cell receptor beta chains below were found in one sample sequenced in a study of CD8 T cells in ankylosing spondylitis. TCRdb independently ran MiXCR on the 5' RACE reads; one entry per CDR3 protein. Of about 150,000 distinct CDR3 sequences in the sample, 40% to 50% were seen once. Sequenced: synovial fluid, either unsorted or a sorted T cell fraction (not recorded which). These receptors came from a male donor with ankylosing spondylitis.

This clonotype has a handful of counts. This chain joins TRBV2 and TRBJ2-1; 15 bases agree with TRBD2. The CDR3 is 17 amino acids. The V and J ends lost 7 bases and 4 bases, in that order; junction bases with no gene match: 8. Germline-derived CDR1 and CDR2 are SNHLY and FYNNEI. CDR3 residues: CASTPGLAGGKYNEQFF. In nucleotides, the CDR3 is TGTGCCAGCACCCCAGGACTAGCGGGGGGGAAGTACAATGAGCAGTTCTTC.

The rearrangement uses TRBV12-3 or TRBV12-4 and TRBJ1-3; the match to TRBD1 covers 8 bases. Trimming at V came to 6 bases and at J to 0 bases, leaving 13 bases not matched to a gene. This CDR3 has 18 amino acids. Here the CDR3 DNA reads TGTGCCAGCAGCTTCCCCACGCCACAGGGGGACTCTGGAAACACCATATATTTT. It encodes CASSFPTPQGDSGNTIYF.

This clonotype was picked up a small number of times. Here the CDR3 DNA reads TGCAGTGCTAGAGAGGGTGCGGGAAGGTGGGATACGCAGTATTTT. This encodes CSAREGAGRWDTQYF. This sequence joins TRBV20-1 and TRBJ2-3; TRBD2 is a possible D gene (6 bases). Germline V gene lookup returns CDR1 DFQATT and CDR2 SNEGSKA (reference sequence). The V end lost 0 bases, the J end lost 6 bases, and 16 bases lay between the germline ends. The CDR3 is 15 amino acids.

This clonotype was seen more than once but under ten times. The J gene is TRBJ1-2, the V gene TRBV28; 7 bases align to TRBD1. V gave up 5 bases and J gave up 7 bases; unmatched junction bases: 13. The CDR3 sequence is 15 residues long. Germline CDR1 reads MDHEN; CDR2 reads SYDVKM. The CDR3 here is CASSLQGQLNPGYTF. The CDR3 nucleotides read TGTGCCAGCAGTCTACAGGGACAGTTGAATCCTGGCTACACCTTC.

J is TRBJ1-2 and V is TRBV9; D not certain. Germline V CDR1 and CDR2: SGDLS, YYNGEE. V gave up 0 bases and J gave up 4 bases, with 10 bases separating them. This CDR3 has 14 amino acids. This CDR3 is CASSVGNNAYGYTF. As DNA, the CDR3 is TGTGCCAGCAGCGTAGGGAACAACGCCTATGGCTACACCTTC.

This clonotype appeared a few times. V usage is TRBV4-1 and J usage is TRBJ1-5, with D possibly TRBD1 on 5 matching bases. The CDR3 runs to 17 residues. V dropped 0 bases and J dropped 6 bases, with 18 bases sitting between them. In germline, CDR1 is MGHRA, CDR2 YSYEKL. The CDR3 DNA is TGCGCCAGCAGCCAAGAATCGGTCGGCAGGGTTGGTCAGCCCCAGCATTTT. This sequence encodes CASSQESVGRVGQPQHF.

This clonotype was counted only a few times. In nucleotides, the CDR3 is TGTGCCAGTAGTATCGGAGAATACAGGGGAGGCGAGCAGTACTTC. This translates into CASSIGEYRGGEQYF. V is TRBV19 and J is TRBJ2-7; D may be TRBD1 (7 bases). With 3 bases removed from V and 6 bases from J, the gap between germline ends came to 18 bases. Germline V gives CDR1 LNHDA, CDR2 SQIVND (reference sequence). The CDR3 is made up of 15 amino acids.

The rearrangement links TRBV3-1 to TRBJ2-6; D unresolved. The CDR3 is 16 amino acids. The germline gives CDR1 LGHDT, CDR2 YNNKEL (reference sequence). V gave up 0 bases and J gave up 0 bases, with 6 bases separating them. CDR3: CASSQEGFSGANVLTF. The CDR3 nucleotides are TGTGCCAGCAGCCAAGAAGGGTTCTCTGGGGCCAACGTCCTGACTTTC.

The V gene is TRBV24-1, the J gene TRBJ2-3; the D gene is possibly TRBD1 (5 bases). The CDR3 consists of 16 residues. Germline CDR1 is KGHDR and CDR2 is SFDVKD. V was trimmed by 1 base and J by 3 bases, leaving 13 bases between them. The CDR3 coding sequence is TGTGCCACCAGTGATTTCCCAGGGAAGAAGACAGATACGCAGTATTTT. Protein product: CATSDFPGKKTDTQYF.

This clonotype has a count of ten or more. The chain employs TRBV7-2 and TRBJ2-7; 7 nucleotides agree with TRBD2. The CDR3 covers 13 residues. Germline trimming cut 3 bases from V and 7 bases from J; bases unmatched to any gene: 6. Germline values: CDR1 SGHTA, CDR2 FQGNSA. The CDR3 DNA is TGTGCCAGCAGCTTTACCCCGGGAGGTGAGCAGTACTTC. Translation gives CASSFTPGGEQYF.

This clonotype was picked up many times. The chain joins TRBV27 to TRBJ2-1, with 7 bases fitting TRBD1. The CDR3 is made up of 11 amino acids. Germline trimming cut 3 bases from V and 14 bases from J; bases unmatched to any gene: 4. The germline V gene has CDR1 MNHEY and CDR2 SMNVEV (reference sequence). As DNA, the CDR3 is TGTGCCAGCAGTTTGGGCCAGGGGGAGTTCTTC. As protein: CASSLGQGEFF.

Here the CDR3 DNA reads TGTGCCAGCAGTTTCAGCGGGTTCTCCTACGAGCAGTACTTC. Translated, it gives CASSFSGFSYEQYF. This chain connects TRBV28 to TRBJ2-7; D might be TRBD2 (6 bases). This CDR3 spans 14 amino acids. Germline CDR1 and CDR2: MDHEN and SYDVKM. V lost 3 bases to trimming and J lost 0 bases, with 9 bases between them.

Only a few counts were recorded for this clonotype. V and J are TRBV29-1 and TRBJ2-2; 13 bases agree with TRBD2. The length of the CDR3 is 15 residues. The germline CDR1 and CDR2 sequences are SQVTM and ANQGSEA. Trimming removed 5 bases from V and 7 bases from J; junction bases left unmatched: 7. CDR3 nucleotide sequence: TGCAGCGTTCGACTAGCGGGAGGTCAACTCGGGGAGCTGTTTTTT. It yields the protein CSVRLAGGQLGELFF.